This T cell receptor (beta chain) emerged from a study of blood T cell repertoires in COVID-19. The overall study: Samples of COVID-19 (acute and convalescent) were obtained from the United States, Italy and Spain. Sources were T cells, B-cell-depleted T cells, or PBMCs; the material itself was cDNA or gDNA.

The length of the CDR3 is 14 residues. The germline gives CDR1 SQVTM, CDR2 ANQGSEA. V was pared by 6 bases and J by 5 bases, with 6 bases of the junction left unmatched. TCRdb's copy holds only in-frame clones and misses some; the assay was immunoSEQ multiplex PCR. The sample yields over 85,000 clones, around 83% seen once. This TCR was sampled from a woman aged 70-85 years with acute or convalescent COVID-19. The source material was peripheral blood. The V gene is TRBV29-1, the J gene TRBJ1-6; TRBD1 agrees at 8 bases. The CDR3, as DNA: TGCAGCGTCCGTGGACAGGGCGATAATTCACCCCTCCACTTT. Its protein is CSVRGQGDNSPLHF.